The next 18 T cell receptor beta chains were all read from a single sample in a study of T cells after yellow fever vaccination. MiXCR was run by TCRdb on the 5' RACE reads, yielding one entry per CDR3 protein. Of 4,500 to 6,000 distinct CDR3 sequences listed, 5.5% to 7% are singletons. Sequenced here: PBMCs, either bulk or a sorted T-cell subset (CD4+, CD8+, memory, or dextramer-sorted; not recorded which), sampled around 15 days after the first yellow fever vaccination. Source of these receptors: a young man who received the YFV17D yellow fever vaccine.

By frequency in the sample, this clonotype is large. CDR3: CASSFTGSSNQPQHF. In DNA form, the CDR3 reads TGCGCCAGCAGCTTTACAGGCTCGAGCAATCAGCCCCAGCATTTT. The chain links TRBV5-1 to TRBJ1-5; D perhaps matches TRBD1 (5 bases). Germline CDR1 SGHRS, CDR2 YFSETQ. The V end lost 2 bases, the J end lost 1 base, and 10 bases lay between the germline ends. The CDR3 has 15 residues.

This clonotype was recorded at least ten times. The chain has TRBV18 and TRBJ1-1, with 7 bases that match TRBD1. Germline lookup yields CDR1 KGHSH and CDR2 LQKENI. The length of the CDR3 is 15 residues. J lost 1 base, V lost 0 bases, and 2 bases had no gene match. The CDR3 sequence is CASSPPTGKNTEAFF. For the CDR3, the DNA is TGTGCCAGCTCACCACCGACAGGGAAGAACACTGAAGCTTTCTTT.

This clonotype was counted at least ten times. The chain joins TRBV5-1 to TRBJ1-2; D is ambiguous. Trimming stripped 4 bases from V and 2 bases from J, with 9 bases between. The CDR3 contains 13 residues. CDR1 and CDR2 (germline): SGHRS, YFSETQ. The CDR3 nucleotides are TGCGCCAGCAGCGACGACGGCAACTATGGCTACACCTTC. It yields the protein CASSDDGNYGYTF.

In regard to this clonotype: A much larger clonotype is one base distant, so this may be a read error. No conserved phenylalanine or tryptophan is present at the end of the CDR3, so a read error is the likely explanation. The chain couples TRBV7-8 to TRBJ2-4; TRBD1 aligns across 9 bases. Germline V gene data show CDR1 as SGHVS and CDR2 as FQNEAQ. The CDR3 consists of 17 residues. The ends lost 2 bases at V and 2 bases at J; junction bases unmatched: 7. In nucleotides, the CDR3 is TGTGCCAGCAGCTTACCCCGGGACAGGGCGTCCAAAAACATTCAGTACCTC. Translating it yields CASSLPRDRASKNIQYL.

This clonotype has ten or more counts. This rearrangement joins TRBV2 to TRBJ2-3, with TRBD1 matching 10 bases. The ends lost 7 bases at V and 6 bases at J; junction bases unmatched: 10. The CDR3 consists of 15 residues. Germline loops: CDR1 SNHLY, CDR2 FYNNEI. The CDR3 reads CASKVGTGVLDTQYF. The CDR3 nucleotides are TGTGCCAGCAAGGTGGGGACAGGGGTTCTTGATACGCAGTATTTT.

This clonotype came up many times. The genes are TRBV7-8 and TRBJ1-6; D ambiguous. Germline assignment: CDR1 SGHVS and CDR2 FQNEAQ. This CDR3 has 18 amino acids. V dropped 5 bases and J dropped 0 bases, with 17 bases sitting between them. The CDR3 nucleotides are TGTGCCAGCAGCAATCCCATTACCGAGAGCTCCTATAATTCACCCCTCCACTTT. Translating gives CASSNPITESSYNSPLHF.

The rearrangement uses TRBV14 and TRBJ1-1, with TRBD1 matching 7 bases. Germline-derived CDR1 and CDR2 are SGHDN and FVKESK. CDR3 size: 16 residues. V was clipped by 2 bases and J by 4 bases; unmatched bases: 10. CDR3 coding DNA: TGTGCCAGCAGCCAATACGGAGGACAGGATCGCACTGAAGCTTTCTTT. Protein: CASSQYGGQDRTEAFF.

This clonotype has ten or more counts. V gene TRBV20-1 combines with J gene TRBJ1-1; D remains unclear. Looked up from germline, CDR1 is DFQATT and CDR2 is SNEGSKA (reference sequence). Between the trimmed V and J ends, which lost 6 bases and 8 bases, there was a span of 13 bases. This CDR3 is built from 11 residues. The CDR3 DNA reads TGCAGTGCAGCTTCACGCTGGGAAGCTTTCTTT. Protein product: CSAASRWEAFF.

This clonotype was seen repeatedly, ten times or more. This rearrangement joins TRBV15 to TRBJ1-4, with TRBD1 matching 7 bases. CDR3 length equals 14 residues. V shed 4 bases, J shed 8 bases, and the junction held 7 bases outside the gene matches. CDR1 LNHNV and CDR2 YYDKDF come from the germline V gene (reference sequence). The CDR3 DNA reads TGTGCCACCAGCAAAGACAGGGTCGACGAAAAACTGTTTTTT. Its translation is CATSKDRVDEKLFF.

At least ten counts were recorded for this clonotype. The chain links TRBV21-1 to TRBJ1-4. TRBV21-1 is described as a pseudogene. This CDR3 contains 9 residues. This CDR3 is CASSPRFGF. CDR3 DNA: TGTGCCAGCAGCCCCCGTTTCGGGTTT.

This clonotype was seen ten or more times. This chain joins TRBV12-3 or TRBV12-4 and TRBJ2-5, with a tentative D call TRBD1 (5 bases). CDR3 length equals 12 residues. The germline V and J ends were trimmed by 11 bases and 1 base, with 11 bases remaining between them. The CDR3, as DNA: TGTGCCTCGTCCAGGGCCCAAGAGACCCAGTACTTC. As protein: CASSRAQETQYF.

By frequency in the sample, this clonotype is medium-sized. V is TRBV27 and J is TRBJ2-6, with D unclear. The germline CDR1 and CDR2 sequences are MNHEY and SMNVEV (reference sequence). This CDR3 comprises 15 residues. V lost 10 bases and J 0 bases, leaving 13 bases between the germline ends. The CDR3 protein is CATTNRPSGANVLTF. Here the CDR3 DNA reads TGTGCCACCACTAACCGACCCTCTGGGGCCAACGTCCTGACTTTC.

This clonotype was counted ten times or more. This chain joins TRBV5-1 and TRBJ1-1, with a weak D call TRBD1 (5 bases). Germline CDR1 and CDR2: SGHRS and YFSETQ. Between the trimmed V and J ends, which lost 0 bases and 5 bases, there was a span of 11 bases. This CDR3 has 14 amino acids. In DNA form, the CDR3 reads TGCGCCAGCAGCTTGGGGGAGGGGAGAACTGAAGCTTTCTTT. Translated: CASSLGEGRTEAFF.

This clonotype was observed many times. The chain links TRBV10-1 to TRBJ2-5, with 7 bases lining up with TRBD1. The CDR3 is 15 amino acids. Per the germline V gene, CDR1 is WNHNN and CDR2 is SYGVQD (reference sequence). With 6 bases clipped from V and 5 bases from J, the junction kept 12 bases outside the gene matches. The CDR3 is CASRAGQAAAETQYF. The CDR3 DNA is TGCGCCAGCAGGGCCGGACAGGCCGCGGCCGAGACCCAGTACTTC.

The table lists this clonotype with many counts. The chain links TRBV12-3 or TRBV12-4 to TRBJ2-5, with D uncertain. V was shortened by 3 bases and J by 5 bases, with 7 bases between the two germline ends. CDR3 length: 12 amino acids. Written as DNA, the CDR3 is TGTGCCAGCAGTTTGGTGGCGGAGACCCAGTACTTC. It specifies CASSLVAETQYF.

This clonotype has ten or more counts. This sequence joins TRBV6-5 and TRBJ2-7; D perhaps matches TRBD1 (6 bases). The germline V and J ends were trimmed by 7 bases and 2 bases, with 12 bases remaining between them. Germline V gene data show CDR1 as MNHEY and CDR2 as SVGAGI. The CDR3 length is 13 residues. The CDR3 DNA is TGTGCCAGCACAGAACAGGGCGCCTACGAGCAGTACTTC. Amino acid sequence: CASTEQGAYEQYF.

This clonotype was recorded at least ten times. V usage is TRBV12-3 or TRBV12-4 and J usage is TRBJ2-3; 10 positions agree with TRBD1. The J segment lost 6 bases and the V segment lost 7 bases, leaving 4 bases of the junction unmatched. The CDR3 is made up of 13 amino acids. CDR3 bases: TGTGCCAGCACCAAGGGACAGGGGGATACGCAGTATTTT. Protein sequence: CASTKGQGDTQYF.

This clonotype was seen repeatedly, ten times or more. V and J are TRBV4-3 and TRBJ2-1, with D perhaps given as TRBD1 or TRBD2 (6 bases each). With 5 bases removed from V and 4 bases from J, the gap between germline ends came to 12 bases. CDR1 is LGHNA, CDR2 YSLEER, per germline. The CDR3 is made up of 14 amino acids. The CDR3 nucleotides read TGCGCCAGCAGCAGGGGGGCCTGGTACAATGAGCAGTTCTTC. Amino acids: CASSRGAWYNEQFF.